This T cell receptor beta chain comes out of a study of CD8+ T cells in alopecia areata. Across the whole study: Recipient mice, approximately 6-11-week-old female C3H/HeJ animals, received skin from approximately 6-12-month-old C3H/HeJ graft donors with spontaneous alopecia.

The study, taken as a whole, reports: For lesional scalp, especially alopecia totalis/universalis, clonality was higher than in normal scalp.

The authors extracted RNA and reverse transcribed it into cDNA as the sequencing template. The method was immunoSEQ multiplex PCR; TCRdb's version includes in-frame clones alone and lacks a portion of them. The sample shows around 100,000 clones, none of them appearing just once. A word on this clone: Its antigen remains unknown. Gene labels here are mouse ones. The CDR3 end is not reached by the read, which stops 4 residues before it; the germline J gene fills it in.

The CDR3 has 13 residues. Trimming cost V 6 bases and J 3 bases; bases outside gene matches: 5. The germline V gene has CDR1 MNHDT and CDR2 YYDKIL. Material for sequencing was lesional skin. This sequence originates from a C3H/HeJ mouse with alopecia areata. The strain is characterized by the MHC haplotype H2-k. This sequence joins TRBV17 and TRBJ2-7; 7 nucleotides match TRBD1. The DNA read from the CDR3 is TGTGCTAGCAGCGAGGGGACAGTCTAT. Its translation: CASSEGTVY. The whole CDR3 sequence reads CASSEGTVYEQYF.